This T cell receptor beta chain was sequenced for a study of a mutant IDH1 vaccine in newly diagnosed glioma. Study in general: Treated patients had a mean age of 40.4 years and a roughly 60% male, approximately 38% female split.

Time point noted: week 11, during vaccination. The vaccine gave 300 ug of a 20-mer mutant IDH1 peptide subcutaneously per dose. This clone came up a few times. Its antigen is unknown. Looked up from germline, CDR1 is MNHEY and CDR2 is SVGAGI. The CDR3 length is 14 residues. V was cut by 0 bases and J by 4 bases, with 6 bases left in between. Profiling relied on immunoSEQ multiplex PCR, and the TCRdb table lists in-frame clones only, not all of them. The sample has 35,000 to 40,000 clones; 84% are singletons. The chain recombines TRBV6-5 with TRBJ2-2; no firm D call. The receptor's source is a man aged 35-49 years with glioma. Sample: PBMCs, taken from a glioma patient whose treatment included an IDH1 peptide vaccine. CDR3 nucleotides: TGTGCCAGCAGTTACTCTGGTGGCACCGGGGAGCTGTTTTTT. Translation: CASSYSGGTGELFF.